This TCR beta chain originates from a study of shared clonotypes between healthy human individuals. CD45RO-negative, CCR7-selected cells formed the naive CD8 fraction, which excluded terminally differentiated effector memory CD45RA+ cells. Only in-frame clones appear in the TCRdb table, and some are missing; sequencing was by immunoSEQ multiplex PCR. The sample gives about 2 million clones, over 85% of which show up once; roughly 1.1% is in the top ten. Sequenced input: naive CD8+ T cells sorted from blood. The TCR was taken from a man aged 18 to 30 in good health.

The CDR3 sequence: CASSVGLRTEAFF. The CDR3 DNA is TGTGCCAGCAGCGTAGGCTTGAGGACTGAAGCTTTCTTT. The chain is built from TRBV9 and TRBJ1-1, with D unclear. The CDR3 length is 13 residues. Germline V gene sequence: CDR1 SGDLS, CDR2 YYNGEE. V was trimmed by 0 bases and J by 5 bases, leaving 8 bases between them. The whole variable domain, filled in from reference TRBV9 and TRBJ1-1, reads DSGVTQTPKHLITATGQRVTLRCSPRSGDLSVYWYQQSLDQGLQFLIQYYNGEERAKGNILERFSAQQFPDLHSELNLSSLELGDSALYFCASSVGLRTEAFFGQGTRLTVV.